This entry concerns a single TCR beta chain. The CDR3 runs to 16 residues. Trimming shortened V by 3 bases and J by 0 bases, and 12 bases separated the two germline ends. Germline CDR1 MNHEY, CDR2 SMNVEV (reference sequence). The sample comes from a study of blood T cell repertoires in COVID-19. Across the whole study: COVID-19 samples from acute and convalescent phases originated in the United States, Italy and Spain.

In the source study's methods: How many nucleated cells were present was estimated from reference gene primer amplification. The assay was immunoSEQ multiplex PCR, and TCRdb's table has in-frame clones only and misses some. V and J calls and clone size come straight from that table; D and trimming were deduced from the DNA. The table shows fewer than 350,000 clones, with around 90% occurring only once. Sequenced input: peripheral blood. This clonotype was obtained from a man in his thirties or forties with COVID-19, enrolled during active disease. The chain recombines TRBV27 with TRBJ2-4, with unresolved D. The CDR3 bases are TGTGCCAGCAGTTTGAGTTGGCGGCTAGCCAAAAACATTCAGTACTTC. Its translation: CASSLSWRLAKNIQYF.